One T cell receptor beta chain is described in this entry. The data are from a study of blood T cells in healthy people across ages. RNA extraction gave at least 5.5 micrograms of total RNA per sample. Germline CDR1 reads LGHNA; CDR2 reads YSLEER. The CDR3 totals 11 residues. Trimming left V 6 bases short and J 6 bases short, with 9 bases between. Using a J-beta primer mix together with a sample-barcoded 5' primer, a second PCR was run for roughly 6 to 11 cycles. Each cDNA was tagged by a template-switch adaptor containing 12 random nucleotides. One entry per CDR3 protein, called by TCRdb with MiXCR from the 5' RACE reads. The table includes about 780,000 distinct CDR3 sequences, around 45% detected once.

The chain carries TRBV4-3 and TRBJ2-7, with D unresolved. The TCR comes from an older man in good health. Specimen: blood. The CDR3 region has the DNA TGCGCCAGCAGGGGTGGCGCCGAGCAGTACTTC. Encoded protein: CASRGGAEQYF.